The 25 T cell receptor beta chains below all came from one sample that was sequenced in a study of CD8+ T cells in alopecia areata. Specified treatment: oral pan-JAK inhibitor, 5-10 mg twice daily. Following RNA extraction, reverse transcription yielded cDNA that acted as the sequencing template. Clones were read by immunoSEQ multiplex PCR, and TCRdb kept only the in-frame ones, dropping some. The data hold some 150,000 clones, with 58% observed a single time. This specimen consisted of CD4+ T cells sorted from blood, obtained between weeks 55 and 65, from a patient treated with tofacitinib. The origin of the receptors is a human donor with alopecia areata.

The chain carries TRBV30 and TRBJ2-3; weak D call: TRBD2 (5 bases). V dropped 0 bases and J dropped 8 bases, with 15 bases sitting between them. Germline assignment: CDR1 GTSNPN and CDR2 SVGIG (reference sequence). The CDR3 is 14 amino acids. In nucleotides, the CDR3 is TGTGCCTGGAGTGTAGGGAGCAGTGGGGTTACGCAGTATTTT. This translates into CAWSVGSSGVTQYF.

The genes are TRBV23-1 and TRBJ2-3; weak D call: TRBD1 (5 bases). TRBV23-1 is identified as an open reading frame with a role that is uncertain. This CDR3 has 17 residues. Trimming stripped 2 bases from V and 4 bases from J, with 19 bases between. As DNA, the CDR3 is TGCGCCAGCAGTCAAGGAGCTTGGGGCGGAAAACCAGATACGCAGTATTTT. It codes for CASSQGAWGGKPDTQYF.

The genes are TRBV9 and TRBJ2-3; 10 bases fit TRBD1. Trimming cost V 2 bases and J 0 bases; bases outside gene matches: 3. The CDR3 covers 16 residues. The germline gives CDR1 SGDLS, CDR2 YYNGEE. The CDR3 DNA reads TGTGCCAGCAGCGTGGGGACAGGGGTCAGCACAGATACGCAGTATTTT. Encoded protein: CASSVGTGVSTDTQYF. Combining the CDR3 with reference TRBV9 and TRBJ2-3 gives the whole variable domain DSGVTQTPKHLITATGQRVTLRCSPRSGDLSVYWYQQSLDQGLQFLIQYYNGEERAKGNILERFSAQQFPDLHSELNLSSLELGDSALYFCASSVGTGVSTDTQYFGPGTRLTVL.

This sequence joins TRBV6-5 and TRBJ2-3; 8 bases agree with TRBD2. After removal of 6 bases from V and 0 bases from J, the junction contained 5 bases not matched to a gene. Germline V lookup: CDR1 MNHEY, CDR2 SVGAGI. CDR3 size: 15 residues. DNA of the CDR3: TGTGCCAGCAGCCAAGCGGGGGCTAGCACAGATACGCAGTATTTT. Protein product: CASSQAGASTDTQYF.

The CDR3 DNA is TGTGCCAGCAGCGTAGCTCCCACTGGGATGCTGGAGACCCAGTACTTC. Amino acid sequence: CASSVAPTGMLETQYF. The V and J genes are TRBV9 and TRBJ2-5; D remains ambiguous. Germline V gene lookup returns CDR1 SGDLS and CDR2 YYNGEE. Between the trimmed V and J ends, which lost 0 bases and 5 bases, there was a span of 17 bases. This CDR3 spans 16 amino acids. Supplemented by reference TRBV9 and TRBJ2-5, the full variable domain reads DSGVTQTPKHLITATGQRVTLRCSPRSGDLSVYWYQQSLDQGLQFLIQYYNGEERAKGNILERFSAQQFPDLHSELNLSSLELGDSALYFCASSVAPTGMLETQYFGPGTRLLVL.

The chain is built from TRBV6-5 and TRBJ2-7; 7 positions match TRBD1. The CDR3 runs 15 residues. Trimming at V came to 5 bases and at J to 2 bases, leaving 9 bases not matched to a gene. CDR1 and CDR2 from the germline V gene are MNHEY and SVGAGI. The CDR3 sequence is CASSHQMTGPYEQYF. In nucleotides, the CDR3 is TGTGCCAGCAGTCACCAAATGACAGGGCCCTACGAGCAGTACTTC.

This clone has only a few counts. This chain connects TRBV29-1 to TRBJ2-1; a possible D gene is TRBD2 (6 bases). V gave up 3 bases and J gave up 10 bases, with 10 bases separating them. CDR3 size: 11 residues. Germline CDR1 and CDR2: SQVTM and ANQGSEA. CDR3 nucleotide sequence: TGCAGCGTTGACGCGGGGAGCGAGCAGTTCTTC. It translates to CSVDAGSEQFF.

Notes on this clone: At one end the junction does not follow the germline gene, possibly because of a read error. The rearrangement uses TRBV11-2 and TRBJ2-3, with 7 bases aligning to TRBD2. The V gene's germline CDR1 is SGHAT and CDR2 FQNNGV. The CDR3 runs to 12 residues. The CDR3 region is CASSLVRGGTHF. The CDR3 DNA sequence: TGTGCCAGCAGCTTAGTTCGCGGGGGAACACATTTT.

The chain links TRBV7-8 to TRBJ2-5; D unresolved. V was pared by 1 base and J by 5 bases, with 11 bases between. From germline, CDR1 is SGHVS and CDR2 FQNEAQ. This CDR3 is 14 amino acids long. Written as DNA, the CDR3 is TGTGCCAGCAGCTTAGGCCGAAGCTGGGAGACCCAGTACTTC. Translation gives CASSLGRSWETQYF. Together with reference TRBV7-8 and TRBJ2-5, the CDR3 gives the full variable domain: GAGVSQSPRYKVAKRGQDVALRCDPISGHVSLFWYQQALGQGPEFLTYFQNEAQLDKSGLPSDRFFAERPEGSVSTLKIQRTQQEDSAVYLCASSLGRSWETQYFGPGTRLLVL.

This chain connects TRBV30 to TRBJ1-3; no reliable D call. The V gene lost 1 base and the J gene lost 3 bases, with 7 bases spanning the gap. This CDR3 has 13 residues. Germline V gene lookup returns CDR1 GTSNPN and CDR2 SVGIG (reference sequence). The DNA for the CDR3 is TGTGCCTGGAGTGAAGTTCTTGGAAACACCATATATTTT. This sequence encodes CAWSEVLGNTIYF.

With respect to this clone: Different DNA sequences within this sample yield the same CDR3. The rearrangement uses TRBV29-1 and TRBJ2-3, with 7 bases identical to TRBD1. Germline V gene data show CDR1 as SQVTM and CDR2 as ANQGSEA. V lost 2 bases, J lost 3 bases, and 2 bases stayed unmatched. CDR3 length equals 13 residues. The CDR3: CSVELQGTDTQYF. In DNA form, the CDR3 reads TGCAGCGTTGAATTACAGGGGACAGATACGCAGTATTTT.

CDR3 bases: TGCGCCAGCAGCTTCCGGGACAGCCAAGAGACCCAGTACTTC. Residues: CASSFRDSQETQYF. This chain links TRBV5-1 with TRBJ2-5; 7 bases align to TRBD1. This CDR3 is 14 amino acids long. V shed 2 bases and J 1 base; nucleotides not matched to a gene: 2. Germline CDR1 and CDR2: SGHRS and YFSETQ. The entire variable domain, with the rest obtained from reference TRBV5-1 and TRBJ2-5, is as follows: KAGVTQTPRYLIKTRGQQVTLSCSPISGHRSVSWYQQTPGQGLQFLFEYFSETQRNKGNFPGRFSGRQFSNSRSEMNVSTLELGDSALYLCASSFRDSQETQYFGPGTRLLVL.

The CDR3: CSVEVGTPRDTQYF. The CDR3, as DNA: TGCAGCGTTGAAGTGGGGACACCACGGGATACGCAGTATTTT. The chain recombines TRBV29-1 with TRBJ2-3, with a weak D call TRBD1 (6 bases). Germline V gene data show CDR1 as SQVTM and CDR2 as ANQGSEA. Trimming removed 1 base from V and 6 bases from J, with 14 bases in between. The CDR3 extends over 14 amino acids.

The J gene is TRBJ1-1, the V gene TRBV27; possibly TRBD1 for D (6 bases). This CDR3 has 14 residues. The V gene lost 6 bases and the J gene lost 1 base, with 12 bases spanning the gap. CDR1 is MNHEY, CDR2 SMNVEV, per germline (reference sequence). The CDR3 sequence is CASSTGHQNTEAFF. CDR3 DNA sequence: TGTGCCAGCAGCACGGGACACCAGAACACTGAAGCTTTCTTT.

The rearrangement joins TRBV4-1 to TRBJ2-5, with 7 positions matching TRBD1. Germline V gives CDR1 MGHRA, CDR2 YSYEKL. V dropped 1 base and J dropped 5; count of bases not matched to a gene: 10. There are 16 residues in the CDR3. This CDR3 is CASSQVGTAQTETQYF. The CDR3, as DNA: TGCGCCAGCAGCCAAGTGGGGACAGCACAAACGGAGACCCAGTACTTC.

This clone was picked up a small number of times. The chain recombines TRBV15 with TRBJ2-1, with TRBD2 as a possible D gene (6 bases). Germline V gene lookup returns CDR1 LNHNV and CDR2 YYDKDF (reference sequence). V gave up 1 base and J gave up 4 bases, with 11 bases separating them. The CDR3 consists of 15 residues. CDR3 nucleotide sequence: TGTGCCACCAGCAGAGTTGCTAGCGCTTACAATGAGCAGTTCTTC. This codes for CATSRVASAYNEQFF. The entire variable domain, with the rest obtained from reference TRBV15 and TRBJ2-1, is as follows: DAMVIQNPRYQVTQFGKPVTLSCSQTLNHNVMYWYQQKSSQAPKLLFHYYDKDFNNEADTPDNFQSRRPNTSFCFLDIRSPGLGDTAMYLCATSRVASAYNEQFFGPGTRLTVL.

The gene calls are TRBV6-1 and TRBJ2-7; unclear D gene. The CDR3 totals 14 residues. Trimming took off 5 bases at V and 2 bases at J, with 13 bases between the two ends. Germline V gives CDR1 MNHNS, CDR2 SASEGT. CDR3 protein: CASSKDPRTYEQYF. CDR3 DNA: TGTGCCAGCAGTAAGGACCCACGAACCTACGAGCAGTACTTC.

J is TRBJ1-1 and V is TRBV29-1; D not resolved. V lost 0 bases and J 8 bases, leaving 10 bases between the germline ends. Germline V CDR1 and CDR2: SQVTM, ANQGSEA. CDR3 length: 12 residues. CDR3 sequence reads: CSVEDQGAEAFF. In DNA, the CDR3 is TGCAGCGTTGAAGATCAAGGTGCGGAAGCTTTCTTT.

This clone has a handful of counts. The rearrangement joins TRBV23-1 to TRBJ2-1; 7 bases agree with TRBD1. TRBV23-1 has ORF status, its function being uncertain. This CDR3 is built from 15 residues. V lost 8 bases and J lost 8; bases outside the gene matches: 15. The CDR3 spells CASVHRGHRGDEQFF. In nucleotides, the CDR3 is TGCGCCAGCGTCCACAGGGGCCACAGAGGGGATGAGCAGTTCTTC.

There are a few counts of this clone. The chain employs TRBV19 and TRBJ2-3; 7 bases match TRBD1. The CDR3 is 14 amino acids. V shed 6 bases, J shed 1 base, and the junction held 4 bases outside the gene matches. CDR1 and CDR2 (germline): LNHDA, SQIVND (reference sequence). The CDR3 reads CASSPGTGTDTQYF. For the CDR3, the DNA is TGTGCCAGTAGCCCCGGGACAGGCACAGATACGCAGTATTTT. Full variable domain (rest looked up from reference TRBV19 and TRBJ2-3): DGGITQSPKYLFRKEGQNVTLSCEQNLNHDAMYWYRQDPGQGLRLIYYSQIVNDFQKGDIAEGYSVSREKKESFPLTVTSAQKNPTAFYLCASSPGTGTDTQYFGPGTRLTVL.

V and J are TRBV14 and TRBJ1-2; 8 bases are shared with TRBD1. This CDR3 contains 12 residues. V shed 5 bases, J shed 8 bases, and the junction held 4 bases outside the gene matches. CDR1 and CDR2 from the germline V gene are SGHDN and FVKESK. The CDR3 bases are TGTGCCAGCAGCTACAGGGGGGTCGGCTACACCTTC. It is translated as CASSYRGVGYTF.

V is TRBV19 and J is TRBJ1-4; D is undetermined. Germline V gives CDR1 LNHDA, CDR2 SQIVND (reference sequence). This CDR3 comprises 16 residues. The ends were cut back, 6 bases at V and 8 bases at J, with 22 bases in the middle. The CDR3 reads CASRIRSREEQEKLFF. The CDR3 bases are TGTGCCAGTAGAATCAGGTCAAGGGAAGAACAAGAAAAACTGTTTTTT.

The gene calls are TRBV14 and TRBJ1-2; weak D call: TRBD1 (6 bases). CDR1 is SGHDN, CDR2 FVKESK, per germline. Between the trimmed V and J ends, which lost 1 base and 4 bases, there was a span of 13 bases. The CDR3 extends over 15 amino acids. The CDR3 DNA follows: TGTGCCAGCAGCCAAGTGTCCAGGGGAGGCTATGGCTACACCTTC. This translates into CASSQVSRGGYGYTF. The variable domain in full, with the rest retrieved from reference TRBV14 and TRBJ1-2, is EAGVTQFPSHSVIEKGQTVTLRCDPISGHDNLYWYRRVMGKEIKFLLHFVKESKQDESGMPNNRFLAERTGGTYSTLKVQPAELEDSGVYFCASSQVSRGGYGYTFGSGTRLTVV.

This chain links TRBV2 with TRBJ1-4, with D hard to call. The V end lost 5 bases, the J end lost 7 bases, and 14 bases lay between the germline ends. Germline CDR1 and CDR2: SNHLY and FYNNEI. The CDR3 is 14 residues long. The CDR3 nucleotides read TGTGCCAGCAGTAGAGATTTGGGTCCTGAAAAACTGTTTTTT. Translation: CASSRDLGPEKLFF. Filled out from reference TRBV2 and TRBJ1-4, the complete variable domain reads EPEVTQTPSHQVTQMGQEVILRCVPISNHLYFYWYRQILGQKVEFLVSFYNNEISEKSEIFDDQFSVERPDGSNFTLKIRSTKLEDSAMYFCASSRDLGPEKLFFGSGTQLSVL.

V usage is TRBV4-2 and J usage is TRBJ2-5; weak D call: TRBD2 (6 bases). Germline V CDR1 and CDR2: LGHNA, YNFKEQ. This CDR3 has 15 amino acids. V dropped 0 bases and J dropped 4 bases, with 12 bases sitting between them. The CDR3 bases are TGTGCCAGCAGCCAAGATACAGCTAGCGTAGAGACCCAGTACTTC. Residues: CASSQDTASVETQYF.